Below are 27 T cell receptor beta chains sequenced from a single sample in a study of shared clonotypes between healthy human individuals. Here immunoSEQ multiplex PCR was the method, and the copy in TCRdb shows in-frame clones only, minus some. Of about 670,000 clones listed, around 72% are singletons. The sample comprised memory CD4+ T cells sorted from blood. As to subset: CD45RA-negative fraction. These receptors were taken from a woman aged 25 to 39 in good health.

The chain uses TRBV7-9 and TRBJ1-1, with D uncertain. The CDR3 is 15 residues long. V was clipped by 1 base and J by 4 bases, with 13 bases between them. The V gene's germline CDR1 is SEHNR and CDR2 FQNEAQ (reference sequence). The CDR3 sequence: CASSLEGGGGTEAFF. The CDR3 DNA sequence: TGTGCCAGCAGCTTAGAGGGCGGTGGAGGCACTGAAGCTTTCTTT.

This clone showed up just a few times. This chain connects TRBV2 to TRBJ2-7; 8 nucleotides line up with TRBD2. V lost 7 bases and J lost 4; bases outside the gene matches: 18. The germline gives CDR1 SNHLY, CDR2 FYNNEI. The CDR3 sequence is 17 residues long. The CDR3 coding sequence is TGTGCCAGCACCCCGGTGGTTGGGGCGGGAGGTCGATACGAGCAGTACTTC. This sequence encodes CASTPVVGAGGRYEQYF.

The chain recombines TRBV4-2 with TRBJ2-7; tentatively, D is TRBD2 (6 bases). CDR1 and CDR2 from the germline V gene are LGHNA and YNFKEQ. V lost 1 base and J lost 2, with 15 bases in between. The CDR3 covers 16 residues. As DNA, the CDR3 is TGTGCCAGCAGCCAAGCAATAGGGACTGACGCCTACGAGCAGTACTTC. Encoded protein: CASSQAIGTDAYEQYF.

This chain uses TRBV28 with TRBJ1-5; no firm D call. V was clipped by 5 bases and J by 2 bases, with 13 bases between them. Germline CDR1 and CDR2: MDHEN and SYDVKM. There are 15 residues in the CDR3. CDR3 coding DNA: TGTGCCAGCAGTCCTTACGTTGGAGGCAATCAGCCCCAGCATTTT. This encodes CASSPYVGGNQPQHF.

The chain uses TRBV7-6 and TRBJ1-1, with D perhaps matching TRBD1 (5 bases). Trimming removed 4 bases at V and 1 base at J, with 13 bases between. The length of the CDR3 is 15 residues. Germline-derived CDR1 and CDR2 are SGHVS and FNYEAQ. The CDR3 protein is CASSYLMTANTEAFF. DNA of the CDR3: TGTGCCAGCAGCTACTTAATGACAGCGAACACTGAAGCTTTCTTT.

V usage is TRBV11-2 and J usage is TRBJ1-5, with TRBD1 as a possible D gene (5 bases). V was pared by 4 bases and J by 2 bases, with 18 bases between. The CDR3 is 17 amino acids. The V gene's germline CDR1 is SGHAT and CDR2 FQNNGV. As DNA, the CDR3 is TGTGCCAGCAGCTCAGGGACGGTAAACGTTGGCAATCAGCCCCAGCATTTT. Translation: CASSSGTVNVGNQPQHF.

The J gene is TRBJ2-3, the V gene TRBV21-1; TRBD2, the table's D call, was not compared with the DNA. TRBV21-1 is reported as a pseudogene. This CDR3 contains 16 residues. Here the CDR3 reads CASVGMGRRARDTQYF. For the CDR3, the DNA is TGTGCCAGCGTGGGGATGGGCAGGAGGGCCAGAGATACGCAGTATTTT.

This clone was counted a single time. The rearrangement uses TRBV2 and TRBJ2-1; perhaps TRBD2 as D (6 bases). The germline gives CDR1 SNHLY, CDR2 FYNNEI. The CDR3 runs 16 residues. Trimming stripped 6 bases from V and 1 base from J, with 16 bases between. The CDR3 reads CASRDILLASYNEQFF. Here the CDR3 DNA reads TGTGCCAGCAGGGATATACTCCTAGCGTCCTACAATGAGCAGTTCTTC.

The chain employs TRBV4-1 and TRBJ1-1; perhaps TRBD1 as D (6 bases). Looked up from germline, CDR1 is MGHRA and CDR2 is YSYEKL. The length of the CDR3 is 22 residues. Trimming took 0 bases from V and 5 from J, leaving 34 bases between them. The CDR3 DNA reads as TGCGCCAGCAGCCAAGAAGTCCCAGCCATATTAGACAGGCCCTCCCATGGAACTGAAGCTTTCTTT. This gives the protein CASSQEVPAILDRPSHGTEAFF.

The chain uses TRBV19 and TRBJ2-3, with a tentative D call TRBD1 (7 bases). The CDR3 is 14 residues long. Germline values: CDR1 LNHDA, CDR2 SQIVND (reference sequence). V was pared by 10 bases and J by 5 bases, with 19 bases between. In DNA form, the CDR3 reads TGTGCCACTACTCCGGAGGGGGCAGTAGATACGCAGTATTTT. Its translation is CATTPEGAVDTQYF. Filled out from reference TRBV19 and TRBJ2-3, the complete variable domain reads DGGITQSPKYLFRKEGQNVTLSCEQNLNHDAMYWYRQDPGQGLRLIYYSQIVNDFQKGDIAEGYSVSREKKESFPLTVTSAQKNPTAFYLCATTPEGAVDTQYFGPGTRLTVL.

A remark on this clone: Given a far larger clone just one base away, this is likely a sequencing read error. This chain uses TRBV5-4 with TRBJ2-5; 16 nucleotides match TRBD2. Germline V gives CDR1 SGHNT, CDR2 YYREEE (reference sequence). This CDR3 has 19 residues. The V segment lost 4 bases and the J segment 4 bases; nucleotides outside the gene matches: 13. CDR3 region: CASSLAGTSGRAGGETQYF. Written as DNA, the CDR3 is TGTGCCAGCAGCCTAGCCGGGACTAGCGGGAGGGCAGGAGGAGAGACCCAGTACTTC.

The genes are TRBV5-5 and TRBJ1-5; D may be TRBD1 (6 bases). The germline CDR1 and CDR2 sequences are SGHKS and YYEKEE (reference sequence). This CDR3 comprises 13 residues. V lost 4 bases and J 4 bases, leaving 9 bases between the germline ends. CDR3 coding DNA: TGTGCCAGCAGCCTAACAGGGAATCAGCCCCAGCATTTT. It translates to CASSLTGNQPQHF.

The chain recombines TRBV21-1 with TRBJ1-5. TRBV21-1 is tagged as a pseudogene. The CDR3 runs 15 residues. The CDR3: CASSNQTDHNQPQHF. The CDR3 DNA sequence: TGTGCCAGCAGCAATCAGACGGACCACAATCAGCCCCAGCATTTT.

The rearrangement uses TRBV5-1 and TRBJ2-2, with 8 bases lining up with TRBD2. The J segment lost 5 bases and the V segment lost 2 bases, leaving 8 bases of the junction unmatched. This CDR3 region has 16 residues. Germline V gene data show CDR1 as SGHRS and CDR2 as YFSETQ. CDR3 bases: TGCGCCAGCAGCTTTGGTCCAGCGGGAGAGACCGGGGAGCTGTTTTTT. Amino acid sequence: CASSFGPAGETGELFF. The full variable domain, rest sourced from reference TRBV5-1 and TRBJ2-2, is KAGVTQTPRYLIKTRGQQVTLSCSPISGHRSVSWYQQTPGQGLQFLFEYFSETQRNKGNFPGRFSGRQFSNSRSEMNVSTLELGDSALYLCASSFGPAGETGELFFGEGSRLTVL.

This chain links TRBV2 with TRBJ2-4, with TRBD2 matching over 10 bases. This CDR3 contains 16 residues. The trim removed 7 bases at V and 1 base at J, leaving 7 bases unmatched. Germline V gene sequence: CDR1 SNHLY, CDR2 FYNNEI. CDR3 DNA sequence: TGTGCCAGCAATCTAGCGGGAGACGCGGCCAAAAACATTCAGTACTTC. It codes for CASNLAGDAAKNIQYF.

The V and J genes are TRBV19 and TRBJ1-5; D may be TRBD1 (5 bases). The CDR3 consists of 14 residues. Germline assignment: CDR1 LNHDA and CDR2 SQIVND (reference sequence). The V gene lost 5 bases and the J gene lost 7 bases, with 15 bases spanning the gap. CDR3 protein: CASSGGRVHQPQHF. DNA for the CDR3: TGTGCCAGTAGTGGAGGCAGGGTGCACCAGCCCCAGCATTTT.

The rearrangement links TRBV7-9 to TRBJ1-4; 8 nucleotides match TRBD1. V shed 5 bases, J shed 13 bases, and the junction held 9 bases outside the gene matches. Germline values: CDR1 SEHNR, CDR2 FQNEAQ (reference sequence). This CDR3 spans 13 amino acids. This CDR3 is CASSTPGTGGLFF. The CDR3 DNA is TGTGCCAGCAGCACCCCCGGGACAGGCGGACTGTTTTTT.

The chain uses TRBV28 and TRBJ1-1, with 10 bases matching TRBD1. The V gene end was trimmed by 5 bases and the J gene end by 1 base; junction bases not matched to a gene: 4. This CDR3 is 15 amino acids long. Per germline, CDR1 MDHEN and CDR2 SYDVKM. The CDR3 region is CASSPGTGANTEAFF. The CDR3 DNA sequence: TGTGCCAGCAGTCCAGGGACAGGGGCGAACACTGAAGCTTTCTTT.

V gene TRBV11-2 combines with J gene TRBJ2-7, with D tentatively TRBD2 (5 bases). V gave up 5 bases and J gave up 2 bases, with 13 bases separating them. This CDR3 contains 14 residues. Germline CDR1 reads SGHAT; CDR2 reads FQNNGV. This CDR3 reads CASSKRTGPYEQYF. In nucleotides, the CDR3 is TGTGCCAGCAGCAAACGGACTGGACCCTACGAGCAGTACTTC. The complete variable domain, with remaining parts taken from reference TRBV11-2 and TRBJ2-7, reads EAGVAQSPRYKIIEKRQSVAFWCNPISGHATLYWYQQILGQGPKLLIQFQNNGVVDDSQLPKDRFSAERLKGVDSTLKIQPAKLEDSAVYLCASSKRTGPYEQYFGPGTRLTVT.

CDR3 loop: CASSLATDTQYF. The CDR3 nucleotides read TGTGCCAGCAGCCTCGCCACAGATACGCAGTATTTT. The rearrangement joins TRBV11-1 to TRBJ2-3, with D hard to call. CDR3 length: 12 residues. Germline values: CDR1 SGHAT, CDR2 FQDESV (reference sequence). V dropped 5 bases and J dropped 2 bases, with 5 bases sitting between them.

The chain employs TRBV28 and TRBJ2-7, with D perhaps assigned TRBD1 or TRBD2 (5 bases each). Trimming took 5 bases from V and 6 from J, leaving 20 bases between them. Germline-derived CDR1 and CDR2 are MDHEN and SYDVKM. The CDR3 has 15 residues. The CDR3 sequence is CASSLGSPGSAEQYF. CDR3 DNA sequence: TGTGCCAGCAGTCTGGGGTCGCCAGGGAGCGCCGAGCAGTACTTC.

This clone came up a few times. The chain joins TRBV2 to TRBJ2-2; TRBD2 matches at 9 bases. The germline CDR1 and CDR2 sequences are SNHLY and FYNNEI. Trimming took 3 bases from V and 3 from J; bases not matched to a gene: 5. This CDR3 comprises 16 residues. In DNA form, the CDR3 reads TGTGCCAGCAGTGAGATCCGACTAGCGGACACCGGGGAGCTGTTTTTT. Protein sequence: CASSEIRLADTGELFF.

The V and J genes are TRBV27 and TRBJ2-1, with D perhaps TRBD1 or TRBD2 (6 bases each). The V gene's germline CDR1 is MNHEY and CDR2 SMNVEV (reference sequence). The germline V and J ends were trimmed by 2 bases and 9 bases, with 8 bases remaining between them. This CDR3 region has 12 residues. The CDR3 loop reads CASSLEGGEQFF. The CDR3 DNA reads TGTGCCAGCAGTTTAGAGGGGGGTGAGCAGTTCTTC.

In the case of this clone: At one end, the junction sequence differs from germline, possibly due to a read error. The V call is TRBV18, the J call TRBJ1-2; D might be TRBD1 (5 bases). The CDR3 runs to 15 residues. Germline V CDR1 and CDR2: KGHSH, LQKENI. CDR3 loop: CASSPGDSLSYAYTF. The DNA of the CDR3 is TGTGCCAGCTCACCAGGGGACTCACTTTCCTATGCCTACACCTTC.

A note on this clone: The sample contains more than one DNA sequence encoding this CDR3. This rearrangement joins TRBV25-1 to TRBJ2-1, with 8 bases that match TRBD1. The CDR3 totals 12 residues. V lost 1 base and J lost 12; bases outside the gene matches: 2. CDR1 and CDR2 from the germline V gene are MGHDK and SYGVNS. CDR3 residues: CASSESGTGQFF. CDR3 bases: TGTGCCAGCAGTGAATCAGGGACAGGGCAGTTCTTC.

This clone was recorded only once. The chain combines TRBV5-4 with TRBJ1-4, with 7 bases matching TRBD1. CDR1 and CDR2 (germline): SGHNT, YYREEE (reference sequence). The CDR3 spans 15 residues. With V trimmed by 4 bases and J by 3 bases, 6 bases remained unmatched. The CDR3 here is CASSRGTGANEKLFF. DNA of the CDR3: TGTGCCAGCAGCCGAGGAACAGGGGCTAATGAAAAACTGTTTTTT.

The chain carries TRBV5-5 and TRBJ2-7, with D perhaps matching TRBD1 or TRBD2 (5 bases each). Germline assignment: CDR1 SGHKS and CDR2 YYEKEE (reference sequence). V lost 4 bases, J lost 6 bases, and 20 bases lay in between. The CDR3 length is 15 residues. The CDR3 DNA follows: TGTGCCAGCAGCCTCCGGACCGGGACGCCCGGCGAGCAGTACTTC. Protein sequence: CASSLRTGTPGEQYF.